The table lists the clone carrying this TCR beta chain with a few counts. The data belong to a study of beta chain features in type 1 diabetes. What was sequenced were expressed TCRB transcripts, since all of the isolated RNA had been reverse transcribed. Profiled with immunoSEQ multiplex PCR; TCRdb holds only in-frame clones, not every one. The sample consists of approximately 100,000 clones, roughly 43% of them appearing once. This CDR3 has 14 residues. From germline, CDR1 is MDHEN and CDR2 SYDVKM. After removal of 10 bases from V and 10 bases from J, the junction contained 13 bases not matched to a gene.

This TCR derives from a woman in her late teens or twenties in good health. The V call is TRBV28, the J call TRBJ1-6, with 7 bases that match TRBD1. Specimen: stem cell memory CD4+ T cells from blood. CDR3 residues: CATSGDSLRSPLHF. The CDR3 bases are TGTGCCACTTCGGGGGACAGTTTACGGTCACCCCTCCACTTT.